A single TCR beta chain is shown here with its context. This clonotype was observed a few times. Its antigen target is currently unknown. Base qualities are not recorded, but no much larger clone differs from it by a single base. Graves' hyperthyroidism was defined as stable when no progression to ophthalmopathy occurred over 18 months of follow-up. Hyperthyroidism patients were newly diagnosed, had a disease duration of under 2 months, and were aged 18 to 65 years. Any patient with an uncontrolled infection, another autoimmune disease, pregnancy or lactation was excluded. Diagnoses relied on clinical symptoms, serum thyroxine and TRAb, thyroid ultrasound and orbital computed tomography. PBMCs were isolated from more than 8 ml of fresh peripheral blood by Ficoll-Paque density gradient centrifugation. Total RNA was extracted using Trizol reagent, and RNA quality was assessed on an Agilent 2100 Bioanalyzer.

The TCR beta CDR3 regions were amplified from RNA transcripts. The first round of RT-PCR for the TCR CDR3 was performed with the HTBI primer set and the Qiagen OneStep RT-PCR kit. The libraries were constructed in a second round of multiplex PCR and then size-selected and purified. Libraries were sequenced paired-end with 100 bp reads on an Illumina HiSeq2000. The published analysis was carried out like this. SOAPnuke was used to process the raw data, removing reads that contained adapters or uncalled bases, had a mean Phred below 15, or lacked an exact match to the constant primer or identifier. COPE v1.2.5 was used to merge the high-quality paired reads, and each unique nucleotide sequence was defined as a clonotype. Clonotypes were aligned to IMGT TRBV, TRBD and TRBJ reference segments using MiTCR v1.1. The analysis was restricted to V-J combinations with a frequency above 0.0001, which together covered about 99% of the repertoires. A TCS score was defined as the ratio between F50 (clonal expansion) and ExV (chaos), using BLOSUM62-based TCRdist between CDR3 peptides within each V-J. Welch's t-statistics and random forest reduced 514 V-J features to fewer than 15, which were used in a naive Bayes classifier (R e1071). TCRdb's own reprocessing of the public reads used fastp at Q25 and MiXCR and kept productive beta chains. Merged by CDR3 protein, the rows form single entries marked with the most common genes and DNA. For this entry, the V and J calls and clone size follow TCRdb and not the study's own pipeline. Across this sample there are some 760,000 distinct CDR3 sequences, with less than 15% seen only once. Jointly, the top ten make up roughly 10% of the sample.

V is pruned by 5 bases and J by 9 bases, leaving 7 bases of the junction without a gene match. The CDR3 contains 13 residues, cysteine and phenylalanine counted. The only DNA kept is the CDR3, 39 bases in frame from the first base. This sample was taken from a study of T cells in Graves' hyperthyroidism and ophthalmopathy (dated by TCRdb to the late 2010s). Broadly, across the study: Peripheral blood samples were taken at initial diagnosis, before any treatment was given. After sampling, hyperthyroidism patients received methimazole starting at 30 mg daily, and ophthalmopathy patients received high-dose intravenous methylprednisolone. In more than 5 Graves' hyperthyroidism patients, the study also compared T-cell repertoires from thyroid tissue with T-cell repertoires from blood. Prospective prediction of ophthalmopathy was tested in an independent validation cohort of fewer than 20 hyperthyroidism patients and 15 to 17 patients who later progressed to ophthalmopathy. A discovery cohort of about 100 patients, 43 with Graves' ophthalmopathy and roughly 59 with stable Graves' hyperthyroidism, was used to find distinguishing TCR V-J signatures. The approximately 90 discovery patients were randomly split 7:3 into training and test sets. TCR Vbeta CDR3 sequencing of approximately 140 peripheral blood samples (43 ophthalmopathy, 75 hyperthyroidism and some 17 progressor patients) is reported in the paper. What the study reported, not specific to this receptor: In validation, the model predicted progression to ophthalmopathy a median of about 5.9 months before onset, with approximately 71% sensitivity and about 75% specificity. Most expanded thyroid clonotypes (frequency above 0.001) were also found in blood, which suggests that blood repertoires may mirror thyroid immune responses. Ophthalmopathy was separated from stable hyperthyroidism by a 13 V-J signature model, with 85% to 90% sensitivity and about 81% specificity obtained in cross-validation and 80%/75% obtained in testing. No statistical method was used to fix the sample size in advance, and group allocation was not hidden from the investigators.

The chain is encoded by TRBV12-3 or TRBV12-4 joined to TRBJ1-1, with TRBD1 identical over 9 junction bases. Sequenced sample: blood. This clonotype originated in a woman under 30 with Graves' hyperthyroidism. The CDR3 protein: CASSVTGQGKAFF. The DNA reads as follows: TGTGCCAGCAGTGTCACGGGACAGGGAAAAGCTTTCTTT.